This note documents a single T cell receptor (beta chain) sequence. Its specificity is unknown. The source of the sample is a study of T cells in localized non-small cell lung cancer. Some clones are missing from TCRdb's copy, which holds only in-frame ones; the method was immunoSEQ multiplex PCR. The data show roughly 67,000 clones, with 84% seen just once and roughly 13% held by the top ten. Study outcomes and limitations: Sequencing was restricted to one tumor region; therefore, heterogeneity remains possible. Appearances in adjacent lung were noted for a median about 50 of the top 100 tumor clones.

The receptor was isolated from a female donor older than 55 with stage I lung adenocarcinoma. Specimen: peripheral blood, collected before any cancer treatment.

CDR3 in DNA: TGTGCCAGCAGTGAAAATTTCGGGTTCGGTGAAGCTTTCTTT. This gives the protein CASSENFGFGEAFF. This chain joins TRBV6-1 and TRBJ1-1; D not resolved. The CDR3 extends over 14 amino acids. Trimming took off 2 bases at V and 7 bases at J, with 14 bases between the two ends. In germline, CDR1 is MNHNS, CDR2 SASEGT.